These T cell receptor beta chains were read from a single sample in a study of shared clonotypes between healthy human individuals. Sequenced by immunoSEQ multiplex PCR; TCRdb stores in-frame clones only, minus some. Of about 2.4 million clones in the sample, roughly 93% are singletons; the top ten hold more than 0.35%. The sequencing input was naive CD4+ T cells from PBMCs. The origin of the receptors is a man between 18 and 35 years old in good health. Some clones in this sample may be carry-over from other donors' samples. Each CDR3 is given with its conserved first and last residue. A D gene is named only where the DNA matches it firmly. Where a row states a size, it is once, few, many or the class of an expanded clone; other rows omit it.

V	J	D	size	CDR3	DNA
TRBV7-9	TRBJ2-3	TRBD1	.	CASSEGQDSTDTQYF	TGTGCCAGCAGCGAGGGACAGGACAGCACAGATACGCAGTATTTT
TRBV9	TRBJ2-7	TRBD2	.	CASSVGGRVYEQYF	TGTGCCAGCAGCGTAGGCGGGAGGGTATACGAGCAGTACTTC
TRBV30	TRBJ1-3	.	.	CAWGGTSVSGNTIYF	TGTGCCTGGGGGGGGACGTCCGTCTCTGGAAACACCATATATTTT
TRBV19	TRBJ2-3	TRBD2	.	CASRMGKRETYTDTQYF	TGTGCCAGTAGGATGGGAAAGCGGGAGACCTACACAGATACGCAGTATTTT
TRBV28	TRBJ2-7	TRBD2	.	CASSPTSGRPYEQYF	TGTGCCAGCAGTCCGACTAGCGGGAGGCCCTACGAGCAGTACTTC
TRBV29-1	TRBJ1-1	.	.	CSALLGDTEAFF	TGCAGCGCCTTGTTGGGAGACACTGAAGCTTTCTTT
TRBV15	TRBJ2-5	TRBD1	.	CATSRVQGSARTQYF	TGTGCCACCAGCAGAGTACAGGGGTCCGCACGGACCCAGTACTTC
TRBV23-1	TRBJ1-1	TRBD1	once	CASSLDRVVTEAFF	TGCGCCAGCAGTCTCGACAGGGTGGTCACTGAAGCTTTCTTT
TRBV5-1	TRBJ2-7	.	.	CASSLEGGTYEQYF	TGCGCCAGCAGCTTGGAAGGCGGAACCTACGAGCAGTACTTC
TRBV5-1	TRBJ2-7	.	.	CARGHLYEQYF	TGCGCCAGAGGTCACCTCTACGAGCAGTACTTC
TRBV21-1	TRBJ1-4	.	.	CASSRRDRGATNEKLFF	TGTGCCAGCAGCCGCCGGGACAGGGGCGCAACTAATGAAAAACTGTTTTTT
TRBV5-1	TRBJ2-1	TRBD1	.	CASSETGVDYNEQFF	TGCGCCAGCAGCGAGACAGGGGTGGACTACAATGAGCAGTTCTTC
TRBV28	TRBJ1-1	.	.	CASSPAVNTEAFF	TGTGCCAGCAGTCCCGCGGTCAACACTGAAGCTTTCTTT
TRBV2	TRBJ1-1	TRBD1	.	CASSFTGGMTEAFF	TGTGCCAGCAGTTTTACAGGGGGCATGACTGAAGCTTTCTTT
TRBV5-4	TRBJ1-1	.	.	CASSRDTRNTEAFF	TGTGCCAGCAGCCGCGACACCAGGAACACTGAAGCTTTCTTT
TRBV28	TRBJ1-4	TRBD1	.	CASSPQGGSNEKLFF	TGTGCCAGCAGTCCCCAGGGGGGCAGTAATGAAAAACTGTTTTTT
TRBV6-5	TRBJ1-1	.	.	CASSYIGGEAFF	TGTGCCAGCAGTTACATCGGGGGCGAAGCTTTCTTT
TRBV5-1	TRBJ1-1	.	.	CASSLLSGVMNTEAFF	TGCGCCAGCAGCTTGCTCTCTGGGGTGATGAACACTGAAGCTTTCTTT
TRBV19	TRBJ2-5	.	.	CASSIRGLQETQYF	TGTGCCAGTAGTATACGGGGCCTACAAGAGACCCAGTACTTC
TRBV5-1	TRBJ1-2	.	few	CASGSPAGGPLYGYTF	TGCGCCAGCGGATCACCCGCGGGGGGCCCACTCTATGGCTACACCTTC
TRBV6-5	TRBJ1-1	TRBD1	.	CASSQTGAVRDFF	TGTGCCAGCAGTCAAACAGGGGCGGTTCGGGATTTCTTT
TRBV11-2	TRBJ2-1	.	once	CASSQLGVSYNEQFF	TGTGCCAGCAGCCAACTTGGAGTGTCCTACAATGAGCAGTTCTTC
TRBV2	TRBJ1-4	.	.	CASRGNGSEKLFF	TGTGCCAGCAGGGGGAATGGGAGTGAAAAACTGTTTTTT
TRBV5-4	TRBJ2-2	TRBD2	.	CASSYRTSGRTGELFF	TGTGCCAGCAGCTACCGGACTAGCGGGAGGACCGGGGAGCTGTTTTTT
TRBV9	TRBJ2-1	.	.	CASSVGGTLNEQFF	TGTGCCAGCAGCGTAGGAGGGACCCTGAATGAGCAGTTCTTC
TRBV18	TRBJ1-1	.	.	CASSPKDTEAFF	TGTGCCAGCTCACCGAAGGACACTGAAGCTTTCTTT
TRBV28	TRBJ2-2	.	once	CASNGVKGGRNTGELFF	TGTGCCAGCAACGGAGTCAAGGGGGGTCGGAATACCGGGGAGCTGTTTTTT
TRBV7-2	TRBJ2-3	.	.	CASSFNRAPGYTQYF	TGTGCCAGCAGCTTTAATCGGGCCCCCGGGTATACGCAGTATTTT
TRBV9	TRBJ2-2	.	.	CASSGRGRNTGELFF	TGTGCCAGCAGCGGACGCGGGCGAAACACCGGGGAGCTGTTTTTT
TRBV5-4	TRBJ2-7	TRBD1	.	CASSGPGTGSYEQYF	TGTGCCAGCAGCGGACCCGGGACAGGGTCTTACGAGCAGTACTTC
TRBV28	TRBJ1-1	TRBD1	.	CASSFAGQGSPNAEAFF	TGTGCCAGCAGTTTTGCGGGACAGGGCTCCCCAAACGCTGAAGCTTTCTTT
TRBV7-8	TRBJ2-7	TRBD2	.	CASSPRTSGRRDEQYF	TGTGCCAGCAGCCCCCGGACTAGCGGGAGGCGCGACGAGCAGTACTTC
TRBV10-3	TRBJ2-3	TRBD2	.	CAISDRASGRDTQYF	TGTGCCATCAGTGATAGGGCTAGCGGGAGAGATACGCAGTATTTT
TRBV5-6	TRBJ1-3	.	.	CASSFTTGITGNTIYF	TGTGCCAGCAGCTTTACAACAGGGATCACTGGAAACACCATATATTTT
TRBV10-3	TRBJ2-2	TRBD1	once	CAISGGTGYTGELFF	TGTGCCATCAGTGGCGGGACAGGATACACCGGGGAGCTGTTTTTT
TRBV4-3	TRBJ2-3	.	.	CASSQGPYGTDTQYF	TGCGCCAGCAGCCAAGGGCCCTACGGGACAGATACGCAGTATTTT
TRBV27	TRBJ1-4	TRBD1	.	CASSQHTGTGGEKLFF	TGTGCCAGCTCTCAGCATACCGGGACAGGCGGAGAAAAACTGTTTTTT
TRBV27	TRBJ2-3	.	.	CASSLMASGGGTQYF	TGTGCCAGCAGTTTAATGGCTAGCGGAGGGGGTACGCAGTATTTT
TRBV19	TRBJ2-7	TRBD1	.	CASKRQGAHEQYF	TGTGCCAGTAAAAGACAGGGTGCCCACGAGCAGTACTTC
TRBV11-2	TRBJ2-5	.	.	CASSLVRAQETQYF	TGTGCCAGCAGCTTGGTCAGGGCCCAAGAGACCCAGTACTTC
TRBV30	TRBJ2-1	.	.	CAWSVHRAGSYNEQFF	TGTGCCTGGAGTGTACATAGGGCGGGCTCCTACAATGAGCAGTTCTTC
TRBV19	TRBJ1-1	.	.	CASSIQSGGLNTEAFF	TGTGCCAGTAGTATTCAGAGTGGGGGTCTTAACACTGAAGCTTTCTTT
TRBV19	TRBJ2-3	TRBD2	.	CASSGREASHQDTQYF	TGTGCCAGTAGTGGGCGGGAGGCCTCGCATCAAGATACGCAGTATTTT
TRBV30	TRBJ2-7	.	.	CAWSLGILSYEQYF	TGTGCCTGGAGTCTCGGGATTCTCTCCTACGAGCAGTACTTC
TRBV29-1	TRBJ2-1	TRBD2	.	CSVEGYGRASYNEQFF	TGCAGCGTTGAGGGTTACGGGAGGGCCTCCTACAATGAGCAGTTCTTC
TRBV7-2	TRBJ2-1	TRBD2	.	CASSFGLAYNEQFF	TGTGCCAGCAGCTTTGGACTAGCGTACAATGAGCAGTTCTTC
TRBV10-3	TRBJ2-7	TRBD1	.	CAISAGQGEVDEQYF	TGTGCCATCAGTGCAGGACAGGGCGAGGTGGACGAGCAGTACTTC
TRBV5-1	TRBJ2-1	TRBD2	.	CASSPLAGGPNEQFF	TGCGCCAGCAGCCCCCTAGCGGGAGGGCCCAATGAGCAGTTCTTC
TRBV4-3	TRBJ2-5	.	.	CASSQEWGDWETQYF	TGCGCCAGCAGCCAAGAGTGGGGCGACTGGGAGACCCAGTACTTC
TRBV5-4	TRBJ2-4	TRBD1	.	CASSTGTGGNIQYF	TGTGCCAGCAGCACCGGGACAGGGGGAAACATTCAGTACTTC
TRBV28	TRBJ1-1	.	.	CASARGGVNTEAFF	TGTGCCAGCGCTCGGGGGGGCGTGAACACTGAAGCTTTCTTT
TRBV4-3	TRBJ2-1	TRBD2	.	CASSQAGTSGHVEQFF	TGCGCCAGCAGCCAAGCCGGGACTAGCGGCCACGTTGAGCAGTTCTTC
TRBV6-5	TRBJ1-2	.	.	CASSSPLHGYTF	TGTGCCAGCAGTTCCCCCTTACATGGCTACACCTTC
TRBV5-1	TRBJ2-1	.	.	CASSLRPGENNEQFF	TGCGCCAGCAGCTTGCGGCCAGGGGAGAACAATGAGCAGTTCTTC
TRBV28	TRBJ1-3	.	.	CASSLPGSDGNTIYF	TGTGCCAGCAGTTTACCCGGGTCCGATGGAAACACCATATATTTT
TRBV9	TRBJ1-5	.	.	CASSAADISNQPQHF	TGTGCCAGCAGCGCGGCGGACATAAGCAATCAGCCCCAGCATTTT
TRBV11-2	TRBJ1-4	.	.	CASSLGPHSPEKLFF	TGTGCCAGCAGCCTCGGGCCCCACAGCCCTGAAAAACTGTTTTTT